The rows below give T cell receptor beta chains drawn from one sample of a study of cytomegalovirus exposure and HLA in healthy donors. Using immunoSEQ multiplex PCR, the repertoire was profiled, and TCRdb retains in-frame clones only, with some absent. Of about 120,000 clones in the sample, 75% to 90% were seen once. The sequenced sample was PBMCs. The receptors here all came from a female donor in good health and CMV-seropositive. The CDR3 runs from the conserved cysteine through the conserved F or W. Fields, in order: V gene, J gene, CDR3 protein.

v_gene: TRBV2
j_gene: TRBJ2-1
CDR3aa: CASSEVGVGEQFF

v_gene: TRBV27
j_gene: TRBJ2-2
CDR3aa: CASTLRTGGTGELFF

v_gene: TRBV12-1
j_gene: TRBJ2-2
CDR3aa: CASSLGGTGELFF

v_gene: TRBV5-4
j_gene: TRBJ2-5
CDR3aa: CASSLGLGGTAVETQYF

v_gene: TRBV11-2
j_gene: TRBJ2-3
CDR3aa: CASSFTGISTDTQYF

v_gene: TRBV7-2
j_gene: TRBJ2-7
CDR3aa: CASSQARGTGAYEQYF

v_gene: TRBV5-1
j_gene: TRBJ2-4
CDR3aa: CASSAGTGGLTRDIQYF

v_gene: TRBV5-1
j_gene: TRBJ2-5
CDR3aa: CASSPATSGGHQETQYF

v_gene: TRBV5-4
j_gene: TRBJ2-1
CDR3aa: CASSVYNTVYNEQFF

v_gene: TRBV5-5
j_gene: TRBJ1-5
CDR3aa: CASSLVSGGSNQPQHF

v_gene: TRBV4-3
j_gene: TRBJ2-5
CDR3aa: CASSQDRNSQGAEETQYF

v_gene: TRBV19
j_gene: TRBJ2-5
CDR3aa: CASSKGGYQETQYF

v_gene: TRBV5-4
j_gene: TRBJ2-5
CDR3aa: CASSITGVEETQYF

v_gene: TRBV29-1
j_gene: TRBJ2-7
CDR3aa: CSVEIQTLPGQYF

v_gene: TRBV5-1
j_gene: TRBJ2-2
CDR3aa: CASSLSSGVYTGELFF

v_gene: TRBV5-1
j_gene: TRBJ2-7
CDR3aa: CASSPVFVDEQYF

v_gene: TRBV5-1
j_gene: TRBJ2-5
CDR3aa: CASSLAGLAVGTQYF

v_gene: TRBV4-1
j_gene: TRBJ2-3
CDR3aa: CASSHLGLADTDTQYF

v_gene: TRBV7-8
j_gene: TRBJ1-3
CDR3aa: CASSLYRVASGNTIYF

v_gene: TRBV6-6
j_gene: TRBJ1-2
CDR3aa: CASSATGRAYGYTF

v_gene: TRBV9
j_gene: TRBJ1-1
CDR3aa: CASSVAQQNTEAFF

v_gene: TRBV5-6
j_gene: TRBJ1-1
CDR3aa: CASSSPRRSFEAFF